The 5 T cell receptor beta chains reported below all come from one sample, sequenced in a study of T cell repertoires in cytomegalovirus infection (dated by TCRdb to between 2017 and 2020). The data were produced on an Illumina HiSeq 1500. TCRdb ran its own pipeline on the public reads, namely fastp trimming at Q25 and MiXCR clone calling, and kept in-frame beta chains. Identical CDR3 protein sequences are pooled into one entry, listed with their most common genes and DNA. Within this sample are roughly 500,000 distinct CDR3 sequences, with roughly 10% of them counted one time only. The ten largest clonotypes hold about 10% of the sample. Sequencing input: PBMCs. These receptors were taken from a human donor in good health (CMV status not recorded). Some clones in this sample may be carry-over from other donors' samples.

The table lists this clonotype with a few counts. This chain links TRBV28 with TRBJ1-5; 9 positions match TRBD1. The CDR3 has 14 amino acids. V lost 6 bases to trimming and J lost 4 bases; unmatched junction nucleotides: 4. Germline V gives CDR1 MDHEN, CDR2 SYDVKM. In nucleotides, the CDR3 is TGTGCCAGCAGACGACAGGGGGAAAATCAGCCCCAGCATTTT. It codes for CASRRQGENQPQHF.

This clonotype was observed many times. The chain carries TRBV7-3 and TRBJ2-2; 9 bases map to TRBD1. The CDR3 covers 15 residues. The J segment lost 6 bases and the V segment lost 2 bases, leaving 4 bases of the junction unmatched. Germline V CDR1 and CDR2: SGHTA, FQGTGA. As DNA, the CDR3 is TGTGCCAGCAGCTTAGGGGACAGGGTCTCCGGGGAGCTGTTTTTT. This gives the protein CASSLGDRVSGELFF.

This clonotype was detected a few times. The chain is built from TRBV19 and TRBJ1-1, with D possibly being TRBD1 (6 bases). V lost 6 bases, J lost 1 base, and 15 bases lay in between. The CDR3 totals 15 residues. The germline V gene has CDR1 LNHDA and CDR2 SQIVND (reference sequence). The CDR3 region is CASRQDRTKNTEAFF. DNA for the CDR3: TGTGCCAGTAGACAAGACAGGACCAAGAACACTGAAGCTTTCTTT. Together with reference TRBV19 and TRBJ1-1, the CDR3 gives the full variable domain: DGGITQSPKYLFRKEGQNVTLSCEQNLNHDAMYWYRQDPGQGLRLIYYSQIVNDFQKGDIAEGYSVSREKKESFPLTVTSAQKNPTAFYLCASRQDRTKNTEAFFGQGTRLTVV.

The table lists this clonotype with many counts. The rearrangement links TRBV12-5 to TRBJ2-7; D may match TRBD1 or TRBD2 (5 bases each). Germline V gene lookup returns CDR1 LGHNT and CDR2 FRNRAP. V dropped 0 bases and J dropped 5 bases, with 14 bases sitting between them. This CDR3 is 15 amino acids long. The CDR3 reads CASGLVPGPRDEQYF. The CDR3, as DNA: TGTGCTAGTGGTTTGGTGCCGGGACCGAGGGACGAGCAGTACTTC.

Ten or more counts support this clonotype. The CDR3 DNA reads TGCGCCAGCAGCCAAGGGAATCAACGACTAGCGGGAGGAACCTACGAGCAGTACTTC. Its translation: CASSQGNQRLAGGTYEQYF. The chain is built from TRBV4-1 and TRBJ2-7, with 13 bases fitting TRBD2. The V gene's germline CDR1 is MGHRA and CDR2 YSYEKL. V lost 1 base to trimming and J lost 2 bases; unmatched junction nucleotides: 11. CDR3 length: 19 amino acids.